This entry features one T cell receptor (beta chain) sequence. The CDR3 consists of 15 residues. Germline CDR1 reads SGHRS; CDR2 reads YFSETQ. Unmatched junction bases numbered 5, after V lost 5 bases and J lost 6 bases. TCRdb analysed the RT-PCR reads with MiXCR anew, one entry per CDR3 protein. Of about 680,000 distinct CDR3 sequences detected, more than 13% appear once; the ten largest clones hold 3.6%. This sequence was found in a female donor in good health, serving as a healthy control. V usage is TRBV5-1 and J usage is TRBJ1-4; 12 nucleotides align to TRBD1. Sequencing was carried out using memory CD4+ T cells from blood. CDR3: CASRGQGAQDEKLFF. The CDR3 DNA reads TGCGCCAGCAGGGGACAGGGGGCGCAGGATGAAAAACTGTTTTTT.